A single TCR beta chain is shown here with its context. What it binds is unknown. cDNA prepared by RNA extraction and subsequent reverse transcription served as the template for sequencing. Measured with immunoSEQ multiplex PCR; TCRdb has only the in-frame clones, and not every one. The sample contains 150,000 to 200,000 clones, 55% of which appear only once. The CDR3 totals 17 residues. V shed 4 bases, J shed 6 bases, and the junction held 18 bases outside the gene matches. Germline loops: CDR1 SQVTM, CDR2 ANQGSEA. The data stem from a study of CD8+ T cells in alopecia areata. Study-level findings and limits: Normal scalp showed lower clonality than lesional scalp, especially alopecia totalis/universalis.

The source material was CD4+ T cells sorted from blood. The chain carries TRBV29-1 and TRBJ2-1; 7 bases are a match to TRBD1. The origin of this receptor is a human donor in good health. As DNA, the CDR3 is TGCAGCGTTGGGGGAACCACAGGGGTGATAGACCTCAATGAGCAGTTCTTC. Its translation is CSVGGTTGVIDLNEQFF.